This T cell receptor beta chain originates from a study of T cell repertoires in cytomegalovirus infection (dated by TCRdb to between 2017 and 2020). Background for the entire study: Because public TCR beta signatures pointed to carriage of CMV infection together with the matching HLA type, the HLA type of each donor mattered for the analysis. Broad study findings and their caveats: In both this cohort and an independent roughly 360-donor cohort, the cumulative frequency of public TCR beta family members distinguished carriers of CMV infection plus the relevant HLA type. The ex vivo response was dominated by HLA-C-restricted CMV-specific TCR beta clonotypes, which also provided the single most frequent clonotype in two of eight donors.

This clonotype has ten or more counts. Its antigen is still unknown. Base quality data are lacking; no much larger clone is found one base away. The germline V gene supplies CDR1 MDHEN and CDR2 SYDVKM. The CDR3 covers 16 residues, taking in both the cysteine and the phenylalanine. The sequence is cut down to CDR3 DNA, 48 bases in frame from base 1. For this chain, trimming is 4 bases at the V end and 5 bases at the J end, and the number of junction bases without a gene match is 10. Sequenced on an Illumina HiSeq 1500. The public reads were quality trimmed at Q25 with fastp and then assembled into clones with MiXCR by TCRdb, keeping productive beta chains. Under each unique CDR3 protein, matching rows form one entry showing the most common genes and DNA. Here the sample has 310,000 or so distinct CDR3 sequences; around 9.6% occur a single time. The ten biggest clones cover approximately 2.3% of the sample.

The source is a human donor in good health (CMV status not recorded). Some clones in this sample may be carry-over from other donors' samples. Sequenced material: PBMCs. The chain links TRBV28 with TRBJ1-5; 8 bases in between match TRBD1. CDR3 reads: CASSSSPGGNYQPQHF. In nucleotides, the sequence is TGTGCCAGCAGTTCCTCCCCAGGGGGCAATTATCAGCCCCAGCATTTT.